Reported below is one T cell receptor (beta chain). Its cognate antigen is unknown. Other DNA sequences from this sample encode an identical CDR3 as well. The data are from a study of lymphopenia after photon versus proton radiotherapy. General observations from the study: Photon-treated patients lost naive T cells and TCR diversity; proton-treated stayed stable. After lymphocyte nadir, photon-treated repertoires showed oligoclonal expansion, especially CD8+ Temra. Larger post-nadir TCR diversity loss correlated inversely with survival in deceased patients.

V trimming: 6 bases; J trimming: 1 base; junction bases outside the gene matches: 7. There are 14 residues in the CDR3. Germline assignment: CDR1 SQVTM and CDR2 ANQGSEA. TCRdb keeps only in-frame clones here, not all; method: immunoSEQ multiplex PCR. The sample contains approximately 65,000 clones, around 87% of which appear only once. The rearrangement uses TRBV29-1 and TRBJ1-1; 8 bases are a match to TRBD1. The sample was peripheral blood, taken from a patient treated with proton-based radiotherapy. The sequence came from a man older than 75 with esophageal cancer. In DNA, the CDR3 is TGCAGCGTGACATTGACAGGGGCGAACACTGAAGCTTTCTTT. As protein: CSVTLTGANTEAFF.